Below, one TCR beta chain is given with its context. The germline CDR1 and CDR2 sequences are SGHKS and YYEKEE (reference sequence). The V end lost 1 base, the J end lost 6 bases, and 7 bases lay between the germline ends. This CDR3 region has 13 residues. Sequencing was performed with immunoSEQ multiplex PCR; in TCRdb, only in-frame clones are kept and a portion is missing. The sample has 43,000 or so clones; approximately 91% are singletons. The sample comes from a study of ipilimumab plus nivolumab after autologous stem cell transplantation. This sample comprised PBMCs, obtained in a trial of ipilimumab plus nivolumab as post-transplant consolidation. This TCR was recovered from a male donor with multiple myeloma. The chain has TRBV5-5 and TRBJ2-2; D might be TRBD2 (6 bases). The CDR3 DNA reads as TGTGCCAGCAGCTTGAGGGAGGCCGGGGAGCTGTTTTTT. This gives the protein CASSLREAGELFF.